This entry concerns a single TCR beta chain. Its antigen is unknown. Each TCR library used 500 ng of total RNA and a linear amplification protocol. TCRdb processed the reads anew with MiXCR; each CDR3 protein has one entry. Of roughly 200,000 distinct CDR3 sequences in the sample, about 70% are singletons; the top ten hold about 2.3%. V dropped 6 bases and J dropped 0; count of bases not matched to a gene: 6. The CDR3 covers 16 residues. Germline V lookup: CDR1 MGHRA, CDR2 YSYEKL. The source of the sample is a study of healthy donors' naive CD4 and CD8 T cells. For the study at large: Donors came from three age groups: 20-25, 40-50 and 60-70 years. General study findings and limits: A reported CD4+/CD8+ bias affected most V and J genes in naive cells. Bias from naive T cell homeostatic proliferation was not addressed.

This clonotype originated in a pool of human donors in good health; the sample pools cells from several healthy donors. The V and J genes are TRBV4-1 and TRBJ1-2, with TRBD1 matching over 11 bases. The specimen was naive CD4+ and CD8+ T cells sorted from blood, pooled from several donors. The CDR3 region is CASRRGQGAPNYGYTF. The CDR3, as DNA: TGCGCCAGCAGACGCGGACAGGGGGCACCTAACTATGGCTACACCTTC.